This T cell receptor beta chain was found in a study of T cells in Graves' hyperthyroidism and ophthalmopathy. Background on the study: Before any treatment, at initial diagnosis, peripheral blood was collected. Study findings and constraints: In the analysis, a 13 V-J model separated ophthalmopathy from stable hyperthyroidism.

The length of the CDR3 is 13 residues. V was clipped by 3 bases and J by 6 bases; unmatched bases: 0. Germline V lookup: CDR1 KGHSH, CDR2 LQKENI. Notes on this clonotype: Its target is unknown.

TCR beta CDR3 sequences were amplified from RNA transcripts. Using the HTBI primer set, a first-round RT-PCR was run on the TCR CDR3. In TCRdb, the multiplex PCR reads were re-called with MiXCR into one record per CDR3 protein. Found here are about 110,000 distinct CDR3 sequences, approximately 16% of them singletons; the top ten hold 42%. Patients with uncontrolled infections, other autoimmune diseases, pregnancy or lactation were excluded. It was 10 ml of fresh peripheral blood that supplied the PBMCs. Sequenced: blood. The chain combines TRBV18 with TRBJ2-3, with TRBD2 matching 10 bases. This clonotype was sampled from a woman aged 50 to 60 with Graves' hyperthyroidism. The CDR3 DNA follows: TGTGCCAGCTCACCGGGACTAGCGGATACGCAGTATTTT. Its protein is CASSPGLADTQYF.